This T cell receptor (beta chain) derives from a study of blood T cell repertoires in COVID-19. Study as a whole: The United States, Italy and Spain were the sources of the acute and convalescent COVID-19 samples.

Participants, roughly 18 to 100 years old, spanned under 30 US areas. V lost 3 bases and J lost 7, with 21 bases in between. The CDR3 extends over 16 amino acids. Germline CDR1 GTSNPN, CDR2 SVGIG (reference sequence). How the authors handled the data: Estimation of nucleated cell counts relied on the amplification of reference gene primers. Sequenced by immunoSEQ multiplex PCR; TCRdb stores in-frame clones only, minus some. V, J and clone size derive from that table, while D and trimming were established from the DNA sequence. The table has about 440,000 clones, less than 95% seen once. J is TRBJ1-4 and V is TRBV30, with D possibly matching TRBD1 (5 bases). The sequence came from a young man who had recovered from COVID-19. The sample was PBMCs or T cells enriched from blood (not recorded which). The CDR3 here is CAWSASLQGLTEKLFF. DNA for the CDR3: TGTGCCTGGAGCGCGAGTCTCCAGGGATTGACTGAAAAACTGTTTTTT.